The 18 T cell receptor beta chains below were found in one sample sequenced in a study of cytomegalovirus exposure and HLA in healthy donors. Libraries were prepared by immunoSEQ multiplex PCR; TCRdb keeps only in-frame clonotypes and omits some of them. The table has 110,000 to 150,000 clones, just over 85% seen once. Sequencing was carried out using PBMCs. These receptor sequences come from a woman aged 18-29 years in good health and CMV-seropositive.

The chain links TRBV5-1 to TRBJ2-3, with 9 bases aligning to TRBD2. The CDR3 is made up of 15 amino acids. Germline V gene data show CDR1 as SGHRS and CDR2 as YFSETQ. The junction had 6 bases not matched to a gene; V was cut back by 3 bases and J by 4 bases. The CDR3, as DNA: TGCGCCAGCAGCTCAACAGCGGGAGGCCCAGATACGCAGTATTTT. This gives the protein CASSSTAGGPDTQYF.

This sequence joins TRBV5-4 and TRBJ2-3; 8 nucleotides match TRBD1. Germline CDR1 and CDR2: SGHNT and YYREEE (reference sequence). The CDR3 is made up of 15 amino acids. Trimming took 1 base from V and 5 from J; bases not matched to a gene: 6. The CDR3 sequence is CASSLRQGAVDTQYF. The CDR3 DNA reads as TGTGCCAGCAGCTTGCGGCAGGGGGCCGTAGATACGCAGTATTTT.

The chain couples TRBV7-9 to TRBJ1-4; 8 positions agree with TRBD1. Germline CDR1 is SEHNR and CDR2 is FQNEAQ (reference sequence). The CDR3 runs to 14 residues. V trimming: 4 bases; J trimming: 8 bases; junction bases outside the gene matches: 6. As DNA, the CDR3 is TGTGCCAGCAGCTGGACAGGGAGAGGAGAAAAACTGTTTTTT. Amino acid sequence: CASSWTGRGEKLFF.

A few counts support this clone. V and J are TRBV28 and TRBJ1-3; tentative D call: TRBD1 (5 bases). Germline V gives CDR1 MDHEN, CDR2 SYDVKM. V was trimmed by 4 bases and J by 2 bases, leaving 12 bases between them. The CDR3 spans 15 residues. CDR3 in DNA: TGTGCCAGCAGTTCCACCCGACAGCCTGGAAACACCATATATTTT. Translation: CASSSTRQPGNTIYF. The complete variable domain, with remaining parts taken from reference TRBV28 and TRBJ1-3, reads DVKVTQSSRYLVKRTGEKVFLECVQDMDHENMFWYRQDPGLGLRLIYFSYDVKMKEKGDIPEGYSVSREKKERFSLILESASTNQTSMYLCASSSTRQPGNTIYFGEGSWLTVV.

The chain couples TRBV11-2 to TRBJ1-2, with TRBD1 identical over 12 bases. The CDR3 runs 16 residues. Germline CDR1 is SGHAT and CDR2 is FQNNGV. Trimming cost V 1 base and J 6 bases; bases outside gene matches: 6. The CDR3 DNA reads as TGTGCCAGCAGCTTAGGCCCCGGGACAGGGGGCAATGGCTACACCTTC. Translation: CASSLGPGTGGNGYTF.

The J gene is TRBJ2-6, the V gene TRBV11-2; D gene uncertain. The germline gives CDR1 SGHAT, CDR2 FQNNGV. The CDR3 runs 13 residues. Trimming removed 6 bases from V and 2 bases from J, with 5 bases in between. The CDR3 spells CASRFTGANVLTF. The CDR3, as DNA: TGTGCCAGCAGGTTTACTGGGGCCAACGTCCTGACTTTC.

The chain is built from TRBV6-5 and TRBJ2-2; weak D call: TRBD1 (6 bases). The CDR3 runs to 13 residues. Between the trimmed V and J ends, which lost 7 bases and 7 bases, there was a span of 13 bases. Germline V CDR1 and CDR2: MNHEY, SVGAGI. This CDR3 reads CASNAQGYGELFF. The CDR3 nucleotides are TGTGCCAGCAACGCACAGGGCTACGGGGAGCTGTTTTTT.

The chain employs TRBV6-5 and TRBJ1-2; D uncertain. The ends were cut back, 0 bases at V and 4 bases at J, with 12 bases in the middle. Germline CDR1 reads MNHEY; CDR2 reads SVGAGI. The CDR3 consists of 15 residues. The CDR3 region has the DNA TGTGCCAGCAGTTACTCAGGTCTGAGGGTCTATGGCTACACCTTC. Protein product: CASSYSGLRVYGYTF.

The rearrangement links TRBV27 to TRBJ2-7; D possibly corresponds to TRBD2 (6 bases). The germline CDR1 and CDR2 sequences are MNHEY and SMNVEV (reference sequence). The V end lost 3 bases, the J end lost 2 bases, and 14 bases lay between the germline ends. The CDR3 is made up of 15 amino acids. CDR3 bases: TGTGCCAGCAGTTTTCGGGCGGGGCGCGCCTACGAGCAGTACTTC. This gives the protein CASSFRAGRAYEQYF.

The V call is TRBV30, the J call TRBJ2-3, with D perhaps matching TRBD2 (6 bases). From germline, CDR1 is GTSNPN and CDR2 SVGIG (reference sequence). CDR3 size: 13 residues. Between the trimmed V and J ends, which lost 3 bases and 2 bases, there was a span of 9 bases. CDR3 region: CAWRKRATDTQYF. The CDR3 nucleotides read TGTGCCTGGAGGAAGCGGGCCACAGATACGCAGTATTTT. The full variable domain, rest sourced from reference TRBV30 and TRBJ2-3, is SQTIHQWPATLVQPVGSPLSLECTVEGTSNPNLYWYRQAAGRGLQLLFYSVGIGQISSEVPQNLSASRPQDRQFILSSKKLLLSDSGFYLCAWRKRATDTQYFGPGTRLTVL.

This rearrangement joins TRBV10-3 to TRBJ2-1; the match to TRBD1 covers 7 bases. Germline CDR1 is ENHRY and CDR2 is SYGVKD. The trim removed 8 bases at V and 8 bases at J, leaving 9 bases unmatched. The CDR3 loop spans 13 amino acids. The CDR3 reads CAIGRQGLHEQFF. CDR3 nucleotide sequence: TGTGCCATCGGCCGACAGGGCCTCCATGAGCAGTTCTTC.

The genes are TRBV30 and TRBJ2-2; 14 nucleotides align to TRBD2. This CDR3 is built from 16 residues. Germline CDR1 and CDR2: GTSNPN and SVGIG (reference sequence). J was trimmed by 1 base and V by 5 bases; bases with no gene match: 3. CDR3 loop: CAWVGTSGRNTGELFF. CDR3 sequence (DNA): TGTGCCTGGGTGGGGACTAGCGGGAGGAACACCGGGGAGCTGTTTTTT.

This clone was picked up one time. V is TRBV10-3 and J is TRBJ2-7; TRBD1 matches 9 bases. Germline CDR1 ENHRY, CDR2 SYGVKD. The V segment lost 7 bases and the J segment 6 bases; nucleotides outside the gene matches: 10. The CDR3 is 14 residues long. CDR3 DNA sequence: TGTGCCATCACCCCCGGGACAGGGAGCCGCGAGCAGTACTTC. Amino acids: CAITPGTGSREQYF.

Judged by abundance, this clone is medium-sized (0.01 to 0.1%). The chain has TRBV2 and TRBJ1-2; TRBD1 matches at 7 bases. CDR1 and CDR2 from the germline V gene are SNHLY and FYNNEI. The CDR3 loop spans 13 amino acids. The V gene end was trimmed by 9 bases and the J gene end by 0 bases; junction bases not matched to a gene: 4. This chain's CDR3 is CARGTVSNYGYTF. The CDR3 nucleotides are TGTGCCAGGGGGACAGTTTCTAACTATGGCTACACCTTC.

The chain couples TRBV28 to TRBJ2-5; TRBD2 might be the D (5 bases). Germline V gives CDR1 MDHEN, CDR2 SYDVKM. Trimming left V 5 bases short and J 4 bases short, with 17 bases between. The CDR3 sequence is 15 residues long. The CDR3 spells CASSQLEGLGETQYF. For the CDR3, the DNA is TGTGCCAGCAGTCAACTTGAGGGTTTAGGAGAGACCCAGTACTTC.

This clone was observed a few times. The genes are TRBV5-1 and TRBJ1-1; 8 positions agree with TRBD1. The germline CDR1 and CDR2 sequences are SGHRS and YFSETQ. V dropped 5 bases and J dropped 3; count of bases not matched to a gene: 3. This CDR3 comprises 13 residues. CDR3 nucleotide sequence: TGCGCCAGCAGTACAGGGGGGGACACTGAAGCTTTCTTT. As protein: CASSTGGDTEAFF.

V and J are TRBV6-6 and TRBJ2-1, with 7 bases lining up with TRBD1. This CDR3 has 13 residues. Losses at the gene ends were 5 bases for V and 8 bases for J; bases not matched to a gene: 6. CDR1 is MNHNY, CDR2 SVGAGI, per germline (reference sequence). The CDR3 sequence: CASSGDRVDEQFF. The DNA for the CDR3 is TGTGCCAGCAGTGGTGACAGGGTTGATGAGCAGTTCTTC.

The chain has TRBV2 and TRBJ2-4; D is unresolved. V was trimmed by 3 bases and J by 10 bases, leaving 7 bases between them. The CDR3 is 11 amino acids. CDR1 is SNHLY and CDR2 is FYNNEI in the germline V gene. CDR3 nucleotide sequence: TGTGCCAGCAGTGAGTTTCTTATTCAGTACTTC. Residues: CASSEFLIQYF.